The 32 T cell receptor beta chains below were found in one sample sequenced in a study of siplizumab effects on memory and regulatory T cells. Kept together in coculture, the mixed lymphocyte reaction cells spent more than five days at 37°C. The antigens of these receptors remain unknown. Repertoires were generated with immunoSEQ multiplex PCR, while TCRdb's copy carries only in-frame clones and drops some. The repertoire holds about 12,000 clones, around 45% seen once, with 30% to 45% in the top ten. Sample: CFSE-low (dividing) CD8+ T cells sorted from an allogeneic mixed lymphocyte reaction. The receptors derive from a human donor in good health; the cells came from an allogeneic mixed lymphocyte reaction. Some clones in this sample may be carry-over from other donors' samples.

CDR3 bases: TGTGCCAGCAGCTTAACTCAGACAGCCTACGAGCAGTACTTC. This sequence encodes CASSLTQTAYEQYF. The rearrangement joins TRBV7-9 to TRBJ2-7, with TRBD1 as a possible D gene (5 bases). Germline V lookup: CDR1 SEHNR, CDR2 FQNEAQ (reference sequence). Trimming removed 2 bases at V and 2 bases at J, with 10 bases between. This CDR3 is 14 amino acids long. The full variable domain, in which reference TRBV7-9 and TRBJ2-7 provide the parts outside the CDR3, is DTGVSQNPRHKITKRGQNVTFRCDPISEHNRLYWYRQTLGQGPEFLTYFQNEAQLEKSRLLSDRFSAERPKGSFSTLEIQRTEQGDSAMYLCASSLTQTAYEQYFGPGTRLTVT.

The V and J genes are TRBV16 and TRBJ1-5; D ambiguous. The CDR3 totals 13 residues. Germline V CDR1 and CDR2: KGHSY, FQNENV. V was clipped by 0 bases and J by 10 bases, with 10 bases between them. The CDR3 nucleotides are TGTGCCAGCAGCCAATCGGAACAAGTCCCCCAGCATTTT. Protein sequence: CASSQSEQVPQHF.

CDR3 DNA sequence: TGCGCCAGCAGTGAGATGAGGGGTAACGGGGATACGCAGTATTTT. Amino acids: CASSEMRGNGDTQYF. This rearrangement joins TRBV10-2 to TRBJ2-3; D assignment may be TRBD1 or TRBD2 (5 bases each). The length of the CDR3 is 15 residues. Per the germline V gene, CDR1 is WSHSY and CDR2 is SAAADI. Trimming removed 2 bases from V and 6 bases from J, with 15 bases in between.

The chain carries TRBV4-2 and TRBJ2-7; 9 bases fit TRBD1. Germline V lookup: CDR1 LGHNA, CDR2 YNFKEQ. This CDR3 comprises 15 residues. Trimming removed 2 bases from V and 3 bases from J; junction bases left unmatched: 5. This CDR3 reads CASSQTGGGFYEQYF. The CDR3 nucleotides read TGTGCCAGCAGCCAAACAGGGGGCGGGTTCTACGAGCAGTACTTC.

This clone has just a few counts. This chain links TRBV4-1 with TRBJ1-2; D gene unclear. The germline V gene encodes CDR1 MGHRA and CDR2 YSYEKL. The V end lost 2 bases, the J end lost 5 bases, and 9 bases lay between the germline ends. The CDR3 length is 13 residues. The CDR3 nucleotides are TGCGCCAGCAGCCAAAGGAACGGTTATGGCTACACCTTC. Translated, it gives CASSQRNGYGYTF.

This clone was observed a few times. The chain is built from TRBV2 and TRBJ2-1, with 8 bases that match TRBD2. After removal of 2 bases from V and 7 bases from J, the junction contained 7 bases not matched to a gene. CDR1 is SNHLY, CDR2 FYNNEI, per germline. The CDR3 has 15 amino acids. The CDR3 DNA follows: TGTGCCAGCAGTGAATGGGAGCGGGGGTGGAATGAGCAGTTCTTC. Translated, it gives CASSEWERGWNEQFF.

By its share, this clone is medium-sized. The genes are TRBV11-2 and TRBJ2-5; no definite D call. V was cut by 5 bases and J by 2 bases, with 12 bases left in between. This CDR3 is built from 14 residues. The germline gives CDR1 SGHAT, CDR2 FQNNGV. This CDR3 is CASSGPPIQETQYF. CDR3 coding DNA: TGTGCCAGCAGCGGTCCTCCCATACAAGAGACCCAGTACTTC.

The rearrangement joins TRBV4-1 to TRBJ1-1, with no clear D. The CDR3 has 13 residues. Trimming took off 4 bases at V and 0 bases at J, with 6 bases between the two ends. Germline loops: CDR1 MGHRA, CDR2 YSYEKL. In DNA, the CDR3 is TGCGCCAGCAGCCTGAGCATGAACACTGAAGCTTTCTTT. The encoded protein is CASSLSMNTEAFF.

A word on this clone: The same CDR3 also results from other DNA sequences found in this sample. The chain is built from TRBV4-1 and TRBJ2-7; D gene ambiguous. Trimming left V 1 base short and J 3 bases short, with 7 bases between. The length of the CDR3 is 13 residues. The germline V gene has CDR1 MGHRA and CDR2 YSYEKL. The chain's CDR3 is CASSQAPGYEQYF. The CDR3 nucleotides read TGCGCCAGCAGCCAAGCGCCAGGCTACGAGCAGTACTTC.

This clone has just a few counts. The V and J genes are TRBV16 and TRBJ1-1; perhaps TRBD1 as D (5 bases). Germline V gene data show CDR1 as KGHSY and CDR2 as FQNENV. Trimming took 3 bases from V and 4 from J, leaving 6 bases between them. This CDR3 region has 12 residues. This CDR3 reads CASSQGGTEAFF. The CDR3 DNA reads as TGTGCCAGCAGCCAGGGGGGCACTGAAGCTTTCTTT.

This clone appeared a single time. V usage is TRBV6-6 and J usage is TRBJ1-4, with D perhaps TRBD1 (5 bases). The V end was cut by 2 bases, the J end by 7 bases, with 14 bases between. This CDR3 has 15 residues. Germline loops: CDR1 MNHNY, CDR2 SVGAGI (reference sequence). The CDR3 spells CASSYPGTQSEKLFF. In DNA, the CDR3 is TGTGCCAGCAGTTACCCCGGGACCCAAAGTGAAAAACTGTTTTTT.

V gene TRBV28 combines with J gene TRBJ2-7; D remains unclear. Trimming took off 3 bases at V and 3 bases at J, with 12 bases between the two ends. Germline CDR1 is MDHEN and CDR2 is SYDVKM. The CDR3 length is 14 residues. Here the CDR3 DNA reads TGTGCCAGCAGTTTTTTTGGGCAGAACTACGAGCAGTACTTC. This codes for CASSFFGQNYEQYF.

This chain uses TRBV11-2 with TRBJ2-1, with no clear D. This CDR3 contains 14 residues. Trimming removed 5 bases from V and 10 bases from J, with 18 bases in between. The germline V gene has CDR1 SGHAT and CDR2 FQNNGV. The CDR3 DNA is TGTGCCAGCAGCATTGGACCTTTCTCATACGAGCAGTTCTTC. Protein sequence: CASSIGPFSYEQFF.

By share, this clone ranks as medium-sized. The rearrangement joins TRBV7-6 to TRBJ1-1; the D is unclear. The germline V gene has CDR1 SGHVS and CDR2 FNYEAQ. The ends were cut back, 1 base at V and 3 bases at J, with 12 bases in the middle. The CDR3 consists of 15 residues. CDR3 DNA: TGTGCCAGCAGCTTAGGTTCCGGCACCTACACTGAAGCTTTCTTT. Protein product: CASSLGSGTYTEAFF.

This CDR3 is CASSQDPRGAYEQYF. DNA of the CDR3: TGTGCCAGCAGCCAAGATCCACGGGGGGCCTACGAGCAGTACTTC. The chain combines TRBV14 with TRBJ2-7; 7 bases map to TRBD2. The CDR3 runs 15 residues. Germline CDR1 reads SGHDN; CDR2 reads FVKESK. Trimming removed 0 bases from V and 2 bases from J; junction bases left unmatched: 4.

A single count supports this clone. V is TRBV5-4 and J is TRBJ1-4; D ambiguous. This CDR3 has 14 amino acids. Looked up from germline, CDR1 is SGHNT and CDR2 is YYREEE (reference sequence). Trimming took 0 bases from V and 8 from J, leaving 11 bases between them. The CDR3 DNA follows: TGTGCCAGCAGCTTGGTGGATAACCCCGAAAAACTGTTTTTT. Amino acids: CASSLVDNPEKLFF.

CDR3 in DNA: TGTGCCAGCATCCCCAGTCCGGTCTACAATGAGCAGTTCTTC. This sequence encodes CASIPSPVYNEQFF. V is TRBV7-2 and J is TRBJ2-1; D remains unclear. This CDR3 spans 14 amino acids. Trimming removed 7 bases from V and 3 bases from J, with 13 bases in between. Germline V gene lookup returns CDR1 SGHTA and CDR2 FQGNSA.

The V gene is TRBV6-5, the J gene TRBJ2-3; weak D call: TRBD1 (6 bases). Deletions cut 5 bases from V and 0 bases from J, with 6 bases between. This CDR3 comprises 13 residues. Germline CDR1 and CDR2: MNHEY and SVGAGI. The chain's CDR3 is CASSTGSTDTQYF. The CDR3, as DNA: TGTGCCAGCAGTACAGGGAGCACAGATACGCAGTATTTT.

This clone has just a few counts. The chain couples TRBV27 to TRBJ2-1; weak D call: TRBD2 (6 bases). V gave up 5 bases and J gave up 3 bases, with 8 bases separating them. The CDR3 contains 13 residues. CDR1 and CDR2 (germline): MNHEY, SMNVEV (reference sequence). CDR3 in amino acids: CASSLGGYNEQFF. DNA of the CDR3: TGTGCCAGCAGTCTGGGGGGCTACAATGAGCAGTTCTTC.

The V gene is TRBV6-5, the J gene TRBJ2-7; D not certain. Germline loops: CDR1 MNHEY, CDR2 SVGAGI. Deletions cut 6 bases from V and 3 bases from J, with 6 bases between. The CDR3 is made up of 11 amino acids. CDR3 sequence: CASSQNYEQYF. Here the CDR3 DNA reads TGTGCCAGCAGCCAAAACTACGAGCAGTACTTC.

This clone was seen only a few times. V gene TRBV7-6 combines with J gene TRBJ2-7; a weak D match, TRBD1 (5 bases). This CDR3 spans 13 amino acids. The germline gives CDR1 SGHVS, CDR2 FNYEAQ. V lost 6 bases, J lost 7 bases, and 16 bases lay in between. DNA of the CDR3: TGTGCCAGCAGTCAGACAGTTGGCGGTGAGCAGTACTTC. This translates into CASSQTVGGEQYF.

This chain uses TRBV29-1 with TRBJ2-2, with D unclear. V lost 7 bases and J 1 base, leaving 10 bases between the germline ends. This CDR3 contains 13 residues. The germline V gene encodes CDR1 SQVTM and CDR2 ANQGSEA. The CDR3, as DNA: TGCAGCGGACTTGTAGAGAACACCGGGGAGCTGTTTTTT. This translates into CSGLVENTGELFF.

V and J are TRBV11-2 and TRBJ1-1; TRBD1 matches at 7 bases. This CDR3 has 19 residues. The germline V gene has CDR1 SGHAT and CDR2 FQNNGV. The junction had 13 bases not matched to a gene; V was cut back by 0 bases and J by 0 bases. CDR3 nucleotide sequence: TGTGCCAGCAGCTTAGATCCTGACAGGGAACACTTAATGAACACTGAAGCTTTCTTT. Translating it yields CASSLDPDREHLMNTEAFF.

This clone was seen a handful of times. This sequence joins TRBV27 and TRBJ2-7; D unresolved. This CDR3 has 13 residues. From germline, CDR1 is MNHEY and CDR2 SMNVEV (reference sequence). The germline V and J ends were trimmed by 5 bases and 2 bases, with 10 bases remaining between them. The CDR3 loop reads CASSPIGPYEQYF. The CDR3 nucleotides read TGTGCCAGCAGTCCAATAGGGCCCTACGAGCAGTACTTC.

This chain connects TRBV5-1 to TRBJ2-3; 11 bases align to TRBD2. The J segment lost 6 bases and the V segment lost 3 bases, leaving 21 bases of the junction unmatched. This CDR3 region has 20 residues. Per the germline V gene, CDR1 is SGHRS and CDR2 is YFSETQ. CDR3 region: CASSSPGTGTGLAGRDTQYF. The CDR3 nucleotides are TGCGCCAGCAGCTCGCCCGGGACAGGGACCGGACTAGCGGGCCGGGATACGCAGTATTTT.

This clone was seen only a few times. The junction differs from germline at one of its ends, possibly a read error. The CDR3 reads CASRQLRTLPYEQYF. CDR3 DNA sequence: TGTGCCAGCAGGCAACTACGGACGTTACCCTACGAGCAGTACTTC. This chain uses TRBV5-1 with TRBJ2-7, with unresolved D. The CDR3 length is 15 residues. The germline CDR1 and CDR2 sequences are SGHRS and YFSETQ.

The V and J genes are TRBV7-3 and TRBJ2-1; D unresolved. The CDR3 loop spans 13 amino acids. From germline, CDR1 is SGHTA and CDR2 FQGTGA. V lost 1 base and J 5 bases, leaving 6 bases between the germline ends. The CDR3 DNA is TGTGCCAGCAGCTTAATGGCAGACAATGAGCAGTTCTTC. Protein sequence: CASSLMADNEQFF.

This clone is classed as medium-sized. The chain combines TRBV27 with TRBJ1-2; no clear D gene. The CDR3 has 15 residues. CDR1 is MNHEY, CDR2 SMNVEV, per germline (reference sequence). Trimming cost V 3 bases and J 2 bases, with 13 bases left between them. CDR3 nucleotide sequence: TGTGCCAGCAGTTTTTCACCCCCGGTGAACTATGGCTACACCTTC. It is translated as CASSFSPPVNYGYTF.

This clone appeared a few times. DNA of the CDR3: TGTGCCAGCAGCTTCCCGGGACTTCTCCTGGGGCAGTTCTTC. Translated: CASSFPGLLLGQFF. This rearrangement joins TRBV7-9 to TRBJ2-1; maybe TRBD2 (6 bases). This CDR3 comprises 14 residues. CDR1 and CDR2 from the germline V gene are SEHNR and FQNEAQ (reference sequence). Trimming stripped 3 bases from V and 12 bases from J, with 18 bases between.

This chain connects TRBV19 to TRBJ2-7, with D possibly being TRBD1 (6 bases). The germline V gene encodes CDR1 LNHDA and CDR2 SQIVND (reference sequence). The CDR3 is 13 residues long. V gave up 6 bases and J gave up 3 bases, with 12 bases separating them. The CDR3 DNA follows: TGTGCCAGTAGGGAACAGGGATTCTACGAGCAGTACTTC. Encoded protein: CASREQGFYEQYF. The full variable domain, in which reference TRBV19 and TRBJ2-7 provide the parts outside the CDR3, is DGGITQSPKYLFRKEGQNVTLSCEQNLNHDAMYWYRQDPGQGLRLIYYSQIVNDFQKGDIAEGYSVSREKKESFPLTVTSAQKNPTAFYLCASREQGFYEQYFGPGTRLTVT.

This clone was recorded at least ten times. The chain is built from TRBV7-8 and TRBJ2-1, with 10 nucleotides matching TRBD2. The CDR3 consists of 15 residues. The V segment lost 2 bases and the J segment 8 bases; nucleotides outside the gene matches: 6. CDR1 SGHVS and CDR2 FQNEAQ come from the germline V gene. The CDR3 sequence is CASSLLPSGGDEQFF. The CDR3 DNA reads as TGTGCCAGCAGCTTACTCCCTAGCGGGGGCGATGAGCAGTTCTTC.

The chain couples TRBV4-1 to TRBJ1-1, with D possibly matching TRBD1 (5 bases). Looked up from germline, CDR1 is MGHRA and CDR2 is YSYEKL. The CDR3 is 15 residues long. The V end lost 5 bases, the J end lost 1 base, and 14 bases lay between the germline ends. CDR3 bases: TGCGCCAGCAGCACTCTCGCAGGGAAGAACACTGAAGCTTTCTTT. It encodes CASSTLAGKNTEAFF.